This T cell receptor beta chain comes out of a study of human T cells and chemical hapten exposure. Study results and caveats: Expanded TCRs produced significantly more large CDR3 similarity clusters than controls did.

The time point: patch test 1, 2 weeks after DPC sensitization. Treatment noted: therapeutic diphenylcyclopropenone sensitization with weekly scalp DPC. Per the study methods: Sequenced samples showed a median of 95,638 TCRs each, with counts running from about 22,000 to 700,000. TCRdb reanalysed the RACE reads using MiXCR and keeps one entry per CDR3 protein. The V and J calls follow TCRdb's processing rather than the paper's. The data hold around 380,000 distinct CDR3 sequences, with 4% to 5.5% observed a single time. This clonotype was counted ten times or more. Its matching antigen is unknown. Trimming cost V 1 base and J 4 bases, with 12 bases left between them. The CDR3 sequence is 15 residues long. The germline gives CDR1 SGHRS, CDR2 YFSETQ.

This TCR was recovered from a woman aged 50 to 60 with alopecia areata. Some clones in this sample may be carry-over from other donors' samples. Sample: whole blood, taken in connection with sensitization to the hapten diphenylcyclopropenone (DPC). This chain joins TRBV5-1 and TRBJ1-5; D is uncertain. For the CDR3, the DNA is TGCGCCAGCAGCTTGCGCGGGGATGGTAATCAGCCCCAGCATTTT. Translating gives CASSLRGDGNQPQHF.